This is a list of T cell receptor beta chains from one sample in a study of molecular identifiers for immune sequencing clone quantification. Each CDR3 protein is one row after TCRdb ran MiXCR on the PCR reads. The sample carries about 8,400 distinct CDR3 sequences, 35% recorded once. Sequencing used naive CD8+ T cells from blood, with Jurkat cell RNA spiked in. The receptors derive from a human donor in good health. Some libraries in this study had Jurkat cell RNA spiked in. Each CDR3 is given with its conserved first and last residue. A D gene is named only where the DNA matches it firmly. Expanded clones are given a class, and other clones once, few, many or no size at all.

NA | TRBJ2-2 | TRBV11-2 | NA | TGTGCCAGCGATTTACGAGGAGGGGATTGGCCTAGGAACACCGGGGAGCTGATTTTT | CASDLRGGDWPRNTGELIF
NA | TRBJ2-3 | TRBV4-3 | few | TGCGCCAGCAGCCAAGGGGGTATGGATACGCAGTATTTT | CASSQGGMDTQYF
TRBD2 | TRBJ2-6 | TRBV28 | NA | TGTGCCAGCAGGCGGGAGGGGAGGTCTGGGGCCAACGTCCTGACTTTC | CASRREGRSGANVLTF
NA | TRBJ2-2 | TRBV4-3 | few | TGCGCCAGCAGCCAAGATGGGTCCAGGACGAACACCGGGGAGCTGTTTTTT | CASSQDGSRTNTGELFF
NA | TRBJ2-7 | TRBV6-6 | medium-sized | TGTGCCAGCAGTTACGGGGTACCCCACGAGCAGTACTTC | CASSYGVPHEQYF
TRBD1 | TRBJ2-3 | TRBV6-5 | few | TGTGCCAGCCAACCCACAGGGGGCTCCCAGTATTTT | CASQPTGGSQYF
NA | TRBJ2-7 | TRBV28 | few | TGTGCCAGCAGTTTCTCTTCCGAGCAGTACTTC | CASSFSSEQYF
NA | TRBJ2-4 | TRBV27 | NA | TGTGCCAGCAGTTTCAGCCCCCACAAAAACATTCAGTACTTC | CASSFSPHKNIQYF
NA | TRBJ2-7 | TRBV7-9 | few | TGTGCCAGCAGCTTAGTAAGTTGGGACCGAAGCTACGAGCAGTACTTC | CASSLVSWDRSYEQYF
TRBD1 | TRBJ2-7 | TRBV4-1 | medium-sized | TGCGCCAGCAGCCAAGGGGACAGGTCTAATGACGAGCAGTACTTC | CASSQGDRSNDEQYF
NA | TRBJ1-5 | TRBV19 | medium-sized | TGTGCCAGTAGTATACCTATAGGGCGTCACAATCAGCCCCAGCATTTT | CASSIPIGRHNQPQHF
TRBD2 | TRBJ2-3 | TRBV4-3 | NA | TGCGCCAGCAGCCAAGAAACTAGCGGCAGCACAGATACGCAGTATTTT | CASSQETSGSTDTQYF
NA | TRBJ2-7 | TRBV5-1 | NA | TGCGCCAGCAGCTTGGAAGGAGGCCCCTACGAGCAGTACTTC | CASSLEGGPYEQYF
NA | TRBJ2-5 | TRBV6-5 | NA | TGTGCCAGCAGTTTCTCGAGAGGGGAGGAAGAGACCCAGTACTTC | CASSFSRGEEETQYF
NA | TRBJ2-5 | TRBV9 | NA | TGTGCCAGCAGCGGATCCCCCGACTCCCTGATGAGGGAGACCCAGTACTTC | CASSGSPDSLMRETQYF
TRBD1 | TRBJ1-5 | TRBV10-3 | NA | TGTGCCATCAGTGAGGGGGACAGGGCAACTCAGCTCCAGCATTTT | CAISEGDRATQLQHF
TRBD1 | TRBJ1-1 | TRBV28 | medium-sized | TGTGCCAGCATTCGAAAAGGGGACAGGTTGAACACTGAAGCTTTCTTT | CASIRKGDRLNTEAFF
TRBD2 | TRBJ2-1 | TRBV11-2 | few | TGTGCCAGCAGCCAGAGCGGGGACTACAATGAGCAGTTCTTC | CASSQSGDYNEQFF
NA | TRBJ2-7 | TRBV6-2/TRBV6-3 | NA | TGTGCCAGCAGTTATGGCAGGGGGGCCTCCTACGAGCAGTACTTC | CASSYGRGASYEQYF
NA | TRBJ2-7 | TRBV19 | NA | TGTGCCAGTAGTCGCGAGGGGGGACGAAATGCCTACGAGCAGTACTTC | CASSREGGRNAYEQYF
TRBD1 | TRBJ1-4 | TRBV20-1 | few | TGCAGTGCTAGGAGACAGGGGGCGCATCGGAGGGAAAAACTGTTTTTT | CSARRQGAHRREKLFF
TRBD2 | TRBJ2-7 | TRBV20-1 | NA | TGCAGTGCTGATGAAACTAGCGGGAGCTCCTACGAGCAGTACTTC | CSADETSGSSYEQYF
NA | TRBJ2-3 | TRBV7-9 | few | TGTGCCAGCCGGACAGACCTACCCAGCACAGATACGCAGTATTTT | CASRTDLPSTDTQYF
TRBD2 | TRBJ2-3 | TRBV29-1 | medium-sized | TGCAGCGTGCTAGCGGGAGGGGTCGATACGCAGTATTTT | CSVLAGGVDTQYF
NA | TRBJ1-1 | TRBV29-1 | NA | TGCAGCGTTCAGGTGGGGATGAACACTGAAGCTTTCTTT | CSVQVGMNTEAFF
NA | TRBJ2-4 | TRBV2 | medium-sized | TGTGCCAGCAGTGGTCTAATTCAGTACTTC | CASSGLIQYF
NA | TRBJ1-4 | TRBV7-9 | NA | TGTGCCAGCAACTCCGGGACTAATGAAAAACTGTATTTT | CASNSGTNEKLYF
NA | TRBJ2-5 | TRBV20-1 | NA | TGCAGTGCTAGAGTTTTGGGGTTTGAGTCCCAGTACTTC | CSARVLGFESQYF
NA | TRBJ2-1 | TRBV4-3 | few | TGCGCCAGCAGCCAAGACTCCCGGAGCCTATACAATGAGCAGTTCTTC | CASSQDSRSLYNEQFF
TRBD2 | TRBJ2-7 | TRBV7-9 | NA | TGTGCCAGCGGGGGACTAGCGGGGCGCAACGAGCAGTACTTC | CASGGLAGRNEQYF
NA | TRBJ1-1 | TRBV5-6 | once | TGTGCCAGCAGCTTGGGGGGAGTCACTGAAGCTTTCTTT | CASSLGGVTEAFF
TRBD1 | TRBJ2-3 | TRBV3-1 | medium-sized | TGTGCCAGCAGCACCCGGACAGGCAGTTGGTCAGATACGCAGTATTTT | CASSTRTGSWSDTQYF
TRBD1 | TRBJ2-1 | TRBV19 | NA | TGTGCCAGTAGGGTAAGACAGGGCAACTTCTACAATGAGCAGTTCTTC | CASRVRQGNFYNEQFF
NA | TRBJ2-3 | TRBV28 | once | TGTGCCAGCAGTTTTTGGGACAACGCAGATACGCAGTATTTT | CASSFWDNADTQYF
NA | TRBJ2-1 | TRBV11-2 | NA | TGTGCCAGCAGCTTGGGAGCGGTGCAGTTCTTC | CASSLGAVQFF
NA | TRBJ2-7 | TRBV4-3 | medium-sized | TGCGCCAGCAGCCAAGATGGCGTAAGCGTGCAGTACTTC | CASSQDGVSVQYF
NA | TRBJ2-3 | TRBV24-1 | medium-sized | TGTGCCACCAGTGATTTGTATGCGCAGTATTTT | CATSDLYAQYF
NA | TRBJ2-3 | TRBV7-9 | few | TGTGCCAGCAGCTTAGCAGGGGGTGGCGATACGCAGTATTTT | CASSLAGGGDTQYF
NA | TRBJ2-7 | TRBV11-2 | NA | TGTGCCAGCAGCTTAGTCGGGCCCGAGCAGTACTTC | CASSLVGPEQYF
TRBD2 | TRBJ2-5 | TRBV27 | NA | TGTGCCAGCAGGGGGAGGGATCAAGAGACCCAGTACTTC | CASRGRDQETQYF
TRBD1 | TRBJ2-7 | TRBV19 | NA | TGTGCCAGTAGTATCGACAGGGGGCTGGGATACTCCTACGAGCAGTACTTC | CASSIDRGLGYSYEQYF
TRBD2 | TRBJ2-3 | TRBV7-3 | NA | TGTGCCAGCAGCCCAGCGGGAGGCGTCACAGATACGCAGTATTTT | CASSPAGGVTDTQYF
NA | TRBJ1-1 | TRBV6-2/TRBV6-3 | few | TGTGCCAGCAGTTTATTGAACACTGAAGCTTTCTTT | CASSLLNTEAFF
NA | TRBJ2-3 | TRBV7-9 | NA | TGTGCCAGCAGCTTTATATCCGGGACGAGAGCAGATACGCAGTATTTT | CASSFISGTRADTQYF
NA | TRBJ2-1 | TRBV6-2/TRBV6-3 | once | TGTGCCAGCAGTCAGACCTCCAATGAGCAGTTCTTC | CASSQTSNEQFF
TRBD1 | TRBJ2-2 | TRBV20-1 | few | TGCAGGGGGACAGGCAACACCGGGGAGCTGTTTTTT | CRGTGNTGELFF